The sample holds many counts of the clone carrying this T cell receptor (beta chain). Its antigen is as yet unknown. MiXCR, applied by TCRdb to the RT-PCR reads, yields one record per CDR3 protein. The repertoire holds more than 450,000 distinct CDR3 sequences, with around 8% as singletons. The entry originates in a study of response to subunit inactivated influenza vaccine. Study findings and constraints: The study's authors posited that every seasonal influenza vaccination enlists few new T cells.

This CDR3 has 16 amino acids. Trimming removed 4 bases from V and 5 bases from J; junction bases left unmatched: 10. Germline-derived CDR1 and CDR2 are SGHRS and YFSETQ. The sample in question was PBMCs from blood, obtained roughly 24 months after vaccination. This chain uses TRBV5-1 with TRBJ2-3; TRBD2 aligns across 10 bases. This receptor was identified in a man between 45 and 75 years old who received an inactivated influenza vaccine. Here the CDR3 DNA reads TGCGCCAGCAGCAAGGTGCTAGCGGGAGATGTAGATACGCAGTATTTT. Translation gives CASSKVLAGDVDTQYF.